This TCR beta chain derives from a study of blood T cells in healthy people across ages. With a J-beta primer mix and a sample-barcoded 5' primer, a second PCR ran about 7 to 12 cycles. Researchers report that a template-switch adaptor with 12 random nucleotides tagged each cDNA molecule. The study obtained at least 2.5 million CDR3-containing paired-end reads from every sample. MiXCR was run by TCRdb on the 5' RACE reads, yielding one entry per CDR3 protein. The sample contains roughly 790,000 distinct CDR3 sequences, around 46% of which appear only once. Germline CDR1 and CDR2: SGHVS and FNYEAQ. The junction had 13 bases not matched to a gene; V was cut back by 5 bases and J by 12 bases. This CDR3 has 14 residues. This clonotype has a handful of counts.

Sample: blood. The source of this sequence is a woman between 55 and 75 years old in good health. V gene TRBV7-6 combines with J gene TRBJ2-1; 7 bases are a match to TRBD1. The chain's CDR3 is CASSRGQLTSGQFF. In DNA, the CDR3 is TGTGCCAGCAGCCGGGGACAGCTCACTAGTGGGCAGTTCTTC.